These 7 T cell receptor beta chains originate from one sample sequenced in a study of molecular identifiers for immune sequencing clone quantification. A single record per CDR3 protein comes from TCRdb applying MiXCR to the PCR reads. The sample shows under 600,000 distinct CDR3 sequences, about 25% of them seen only once. The sample consisted of naive CD8+ T cells from blood, with Jurkat cell RNA spiked in. Subset indicated: FACS-sorted CD8+CD4-CCR7+CD45RA+ naive T cells. All receptors derive from a human donor in good health. Some libraries in this study had Jurkat cell RNA spiked in.

CDR3 in amino acids: CASGSLGSYEQYF. Written as DNA, the CDR3 is TGTGCCAGCGGGAGCTTAGGGTCCTACGAGCAGTACTTC. The chain couples TRBV14 to TRBJ2-7; perhaps TRBD2 as D (5 bases). The CDR3 extends over 13 amino acids. Germline CDR1 is SGHDN and CDR2 is FVKESK. The ends were cut back, 8 bases at V and 1 base at J, with 12 bases in the middle.

The rearrangement uses TRBV19 and TRBJ2-7; D call uncertain. The CDR3 covers 13 residues. V gave up 2 bases and J gave up 0 bases, with 5 bases separating them. CDR1 is LNHDA and CDR2 is SQIVND in the germline V gene (reference sequence). The CDR3 DNA sequence: TGTGCCAGTAGTATACAGGCCTCCTACGAGCAGTACTTC. It yields the protein CASSIQASYEQYF.

This chain links TRBV28 with TRBJ1-2; D is perhaps TRBD1 (6 bases). The germline V gene has CDR1 MDHEN and CDR2 SYDVKM. V was cut by 8 bases and J by 7 bases, with 17 bases left in between. CDR3 length equals 13 residues. CDR3 DNA sequence: TGTGCCAGCGGGACATCCGAGGCCCCTGGCTACACCTTC. It encodes CASGTSEAPGYTF.

A few counts support this clonotype. The chain uses TRBV3-1 and TRBJ2-1; D is possibly TRBD1 (6 bases). CDR1 is LGHDT, CDR2 YNNKEL, per germline (reference sequence). The CDR3 has 13 residues. Trimming took 5 bases from V and 8 from J, leaving 13 bases between them. CDR3 sequence (DNA): TGTGCCAGCAGCACACAGGGTTTGGATGAGCAGTTCTTC. It is translated as CASSTQGLDEQFF.

The rearrangement joins TRBV12-3 or TRBV12-4 to TRBJ2-7; the D gene is possibly TRBD1 (6 bases). Between the trimmed V and J ends, which lost 2 bases and 0 bases, there was a span of 11 bases. This CDR3 is built from 15 residues. This CDR3 reads CASSLPEDSSYEQYF. In nucleotides, the CDR3 is TGTGCCAGCAGTTTACCTGAGGACAGCTCCTACGAGCAGTACTTC.

The rearrangement uses TRBV7-8 and TRBJ1-5; D might be TRBD1 (5 bases). V was pared by 6 bases and J by 7 bases, with 22 bases between. The CDR3 length is 16 residues. The germline V gene has CDR1 SGHVS and CDR2 FQNEAQ. CDR3 amino acids: CASSSPGGGPGQPQHF. Here the CDR3 DNA reads TGTGCCAGCAGTTCCCCCGGGGGGGGACCGGGACAGCCCCAGCATTTT.

This clonotype was seen at least ten times. The chain couples TRBV29-1 to TRBJ2-5; D not certain. This CDR3 has 12 residues. Germline-derived CDR1 and CDR2 are SQVTM and ANQGSEA. The ends were cut back, 3 bases at V and 4 bases at J, with 9 bases in the middle. For the CDR3, the DNA is TGCAGCGTTGAGTACAGAGGAGAGACCCAGTACTTC. As protein: CSVEYRGETQYF.